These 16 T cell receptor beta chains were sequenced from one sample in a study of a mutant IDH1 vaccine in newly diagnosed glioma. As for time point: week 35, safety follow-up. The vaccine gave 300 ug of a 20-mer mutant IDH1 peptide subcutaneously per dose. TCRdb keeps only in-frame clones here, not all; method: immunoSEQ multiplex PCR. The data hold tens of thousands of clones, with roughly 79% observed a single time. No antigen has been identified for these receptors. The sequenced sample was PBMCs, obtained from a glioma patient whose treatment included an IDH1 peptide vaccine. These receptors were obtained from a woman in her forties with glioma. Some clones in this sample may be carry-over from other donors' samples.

CDR3 loop: CASSQDRYGAVYF. The CDR3 DNA sequence: TGCGCCAGCAGCCAAGATAGGTATGGTGCGGTGTACTTC. The rearrangement links TRBV4-3 to TRBJ2-7; D not resolved. Trimming cost V 0 bases and J 12 bases, with 15 bases left between them. CDR1 and CDR2 from the germline V gene are LGHNA and YSLEER. The CDR3 totals 13 residues.

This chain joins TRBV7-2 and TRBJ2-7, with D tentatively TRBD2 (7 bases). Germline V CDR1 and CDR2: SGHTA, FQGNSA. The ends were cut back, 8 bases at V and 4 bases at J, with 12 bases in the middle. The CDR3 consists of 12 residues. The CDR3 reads CASGGAFYEQYF. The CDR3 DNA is TGTGCCAGCGGGGGGGCTTTTTACGAGCAGTACTTC.

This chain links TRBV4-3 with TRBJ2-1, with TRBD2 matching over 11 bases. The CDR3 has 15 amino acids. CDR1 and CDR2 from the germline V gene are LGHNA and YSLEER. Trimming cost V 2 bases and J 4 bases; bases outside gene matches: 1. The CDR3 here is CASSQTSGGYNEQFF. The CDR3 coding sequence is TGCGCCAGCAGCCAAACTAGCGGGGGATACAATGAGCAGTTCTTC.

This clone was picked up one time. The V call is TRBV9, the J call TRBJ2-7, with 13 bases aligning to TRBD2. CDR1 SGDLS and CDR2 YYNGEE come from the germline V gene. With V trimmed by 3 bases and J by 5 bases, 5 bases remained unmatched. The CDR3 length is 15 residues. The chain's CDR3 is CASSGRGLAGNEQYF. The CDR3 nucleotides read TGTGCCAGCAGCGGAAGGGGACTAGCGGGAAACGAGCAGTACTTC. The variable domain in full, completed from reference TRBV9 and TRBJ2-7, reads DSGVTQTPKHLITATGQRVTLRCSPRSGDLSVYWYQQSLDQGLQFLIQYYNGEERAKGNILERFSAQQFPDLHSELNLSSLELGDSALYFCASSGRGLAGNEQYFGPGTRLTVT.

CDR3: CASSLRSGTEAFF. CDR3 nucleotides: TGTGCCAGCAGCCTCAGGAGTGGCACTGAAGCTTTCTTT. This rearrangement joins TRBV7-6 to TRBJ1-1; D ambiguous. The CDR3 length is 13 residues. Germline V gene data show CDR1 as SGHVS and CDR2 as FNYEAQ. V lost 5 bases, J lost 4 bases, and 11 bases lay in between.

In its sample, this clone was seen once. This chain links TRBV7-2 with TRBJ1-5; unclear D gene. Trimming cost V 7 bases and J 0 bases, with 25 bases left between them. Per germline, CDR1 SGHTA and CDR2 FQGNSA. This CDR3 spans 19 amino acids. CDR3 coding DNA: TGTGCCAGCATAACCTCCATAATGGAGTTCCCGGGTAGCAATCAGCCCCAGCATTTT. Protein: CASITSIMEFPGSNQPQHF.

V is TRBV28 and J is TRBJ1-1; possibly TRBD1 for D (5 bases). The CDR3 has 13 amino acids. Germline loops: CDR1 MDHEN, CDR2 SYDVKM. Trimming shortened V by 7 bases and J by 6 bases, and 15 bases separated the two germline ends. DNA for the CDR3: TGTGCCAGCATCTCAGGGTGGAATTCTGAAGCTTTCTTT. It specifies CASISGWNSEAFF. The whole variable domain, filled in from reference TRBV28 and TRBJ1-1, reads DVKVTQSSRYLVKRTGEKVFLECVQDMDHENMFWYRQDPGLGLRLIYFSYDVKMKEKGDIPEGYSVSREKKERFSLILESASTNQTSMYLCASISGWNSEAFFGQGTRLTVV.

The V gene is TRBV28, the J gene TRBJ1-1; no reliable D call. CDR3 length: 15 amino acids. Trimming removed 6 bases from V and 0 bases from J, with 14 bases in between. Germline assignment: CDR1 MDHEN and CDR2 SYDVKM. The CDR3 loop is CASRPPDGMNTEAFF. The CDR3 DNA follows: TGTGCCAGCAGACCCCCGGACGGGATGAACACTGAAGCTTTCTTT.

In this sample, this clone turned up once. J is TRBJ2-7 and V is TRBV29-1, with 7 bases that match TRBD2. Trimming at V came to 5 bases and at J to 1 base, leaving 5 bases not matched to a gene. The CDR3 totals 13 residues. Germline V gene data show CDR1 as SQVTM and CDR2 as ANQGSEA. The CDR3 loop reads CSVSGGSSYEQYF. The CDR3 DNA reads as TGCAGCGTTTCGGGCGGGAGTTCCTACGAGCAGTACTTC.

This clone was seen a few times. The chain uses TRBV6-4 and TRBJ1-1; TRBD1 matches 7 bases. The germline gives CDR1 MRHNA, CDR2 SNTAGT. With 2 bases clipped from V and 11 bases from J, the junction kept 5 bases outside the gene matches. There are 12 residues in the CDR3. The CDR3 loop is CASSDGQGEAFF. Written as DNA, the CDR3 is TGTGCCAGCAGTGACGGCCAGGGGGAGGCTTTCTTT.

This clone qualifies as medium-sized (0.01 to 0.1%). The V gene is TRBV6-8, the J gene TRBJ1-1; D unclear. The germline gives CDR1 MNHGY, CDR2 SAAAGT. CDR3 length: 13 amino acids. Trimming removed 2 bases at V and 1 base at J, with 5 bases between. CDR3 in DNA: TGTGCCAGCAGTTACCTAGGGAACACTGAAGCTTTCTTT. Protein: CASSYLGNTEAFF.

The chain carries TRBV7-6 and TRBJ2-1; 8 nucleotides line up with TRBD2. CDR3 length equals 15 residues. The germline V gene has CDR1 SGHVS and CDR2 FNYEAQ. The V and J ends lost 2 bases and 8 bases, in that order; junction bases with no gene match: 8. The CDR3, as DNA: TGTGCCAGCAGCTTATGGCGGGAGGCCGGGTATGAGCAGTTCTTC. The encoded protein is CASSLWREAGYEQFF.

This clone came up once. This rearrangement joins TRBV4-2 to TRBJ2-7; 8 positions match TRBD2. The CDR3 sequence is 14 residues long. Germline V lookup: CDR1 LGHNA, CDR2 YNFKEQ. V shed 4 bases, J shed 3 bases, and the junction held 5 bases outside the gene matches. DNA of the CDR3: TGTGCCAGCAGCCGGGGCGGGGGGAACTACGAGCAGTACTTC. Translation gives CASSRGGGNYEQYF.

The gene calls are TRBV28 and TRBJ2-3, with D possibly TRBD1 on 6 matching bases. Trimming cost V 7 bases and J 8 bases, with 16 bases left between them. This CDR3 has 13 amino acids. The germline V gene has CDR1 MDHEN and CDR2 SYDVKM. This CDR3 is CASTSGDLRTQYF. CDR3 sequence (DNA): TGTGCCAGCACGTCAGGGGACCTCCGTACGCAGTATTTT.

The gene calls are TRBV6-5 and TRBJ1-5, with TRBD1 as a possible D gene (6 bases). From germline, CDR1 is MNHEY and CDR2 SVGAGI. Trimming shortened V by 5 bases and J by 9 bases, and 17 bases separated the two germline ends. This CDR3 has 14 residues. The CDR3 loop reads CASSALLGAGPQHF. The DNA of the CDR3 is TGTGCCAGCAGTGCCCTCTTGGGGGCCGGGCCCCAGCATTTT.

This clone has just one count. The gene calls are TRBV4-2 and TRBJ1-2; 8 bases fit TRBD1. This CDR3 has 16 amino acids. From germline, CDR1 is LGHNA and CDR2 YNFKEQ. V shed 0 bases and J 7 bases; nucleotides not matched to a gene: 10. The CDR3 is CASSQDTGQGAGGYTF. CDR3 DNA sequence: TGTGCCAGCAGCCAAGATACGGGCCAGGGGGCGGGTGGCTACACCTTC.